The 16 T cell receptor beta chains reported below all come from one sample, sequenced in a study of human CD8 memory T cell subsets. It was UMI-labeled 5' RACE by which the TCR beta libraries were made. Reanalyzing the 5' RACE reads, TCRdb keeps one entry per CDR3 protein, without DNA. The table gives around 6,000 distinct CDR3 sequences; the top ten clones make up 17% of it. Designated as TPEX, the CCR7+ PD-1+ TIGIT+ early memory CD8+ T cells showed dysfunctional, exhausted-like traits. Sequencing was performed on CD8+ T cells from PBMCs. The receptors were sampled from a human donor in good health.

V and J are TRBV28 and TRBJ1-5. The germline gives CDR1 MDHEN, CDR2 SYDVKM. CDR3 length: 14 residues. The CDR3 is CASSFMVSNQPQHF.

The V gene is TRBV5-6, the J gene TRBJ1-1; TCRdb proposes TRBD1, but this gene call is untestable without DNA. There are 13 residues in the CDR3. Germline assignment: CDR1 SGHDT and CDR2 YYEEEE. CDR3 residues: CASSLPGLTEAFF.

The V gene is TRBV4-1, the J gene TRBJ1-5; TCRdb's assignment of TRBD1 cannot be checked, as there is no DNA. Germline V gives CDR1 MGHRA, CDR2 YSYEKL. The CDR3 is 14 amino acids. CDR3 amino acids: CASSQSQGTQPQHF.

Considering frequency, this clonotype is medium-sized. The genes are TRBV5-1 and TRBJ2-4; TCRdb selects TRBD1, and the lack of DNA leaves this call unchecked. This CDR3 is built from 16 residues. Germline CDR1 reads SGHRS; CDR2 reads YFSETQ. The CDR3 sequence is CASSLKRGPATNIQYF.

V usage is TRBV11-2 and J usage is TRBJ1-2; there is no DNA to check the TCRdb D call of TRBD1. CDR3 length: 15 amino acids. The germline V gene has CDR1 SGHAT and CDR2 FQNNGV. CDR3 in amino acids: CASSHGGGTLYGYTF.

V gene TRBV7-9 combines with J gene TRBJ1-1; TCRdb proposes TRBD1, but this gene call is untestable without DNA. The length of the CDR3 is 15 residues. Germline V gene sequence: CDR1 SEHNR, CDR2 FQNEAQ (reference sequence). The CDR3 loop is CASSSIGGAESEAFF.

This chain connects TRBV7-6 to TRBJ2-7; TCRdb designates TRBD1, a call that cannot be tested without DNA. This CDR3 is built from 14 residues. The germline gives CDR1 SGHVS, CDR2 FNYEAQ. The CDR3 loop reads CASSNGQGAYEQYF.

Its frequency marks this clonotype as large (0.1 to 1%). The gene calls are TRBV27 and TRBJ1-5. Germline values: CDR1 MNHEY, CDR2 SMNVEV (reference sequence). The CDR3 has 12 amino acids. The CDR3 here is CASSLRGQPQHF.

The CDR3 reads CASSEIGGSTAGELFF. The chain has TRBV25-1 and TRBJ2-2; TCRdb's D call of TRBD2 is untestable without DNA. This CDR3 contains 16 residues. CDR1 MGHDK and CDR2 SYGVNS come from the germline V gene.

V is TRBV7-9 and J is TRBJ1-1. This CDR3 region has 13 residues. Germline assignment: CDR1 SEHNR and CDR2 FQNEAQ (reference sequence). The CDR3 sequence is CASSGSKNTEAFF.

The chain carries TRBV18 and TRBJ2-7; TCRdb's D call of TRBD1 is untestable without DNA. This CDR3 is 14 amino acids long. Germline V gene lookup returns CDR1 KGHSH and CDR2 LQKENI. CDR3 in amino acids: CASSPRDRVYEQYF.

This clonotype is medium-sized by frequency. V and J are TRBV28 and TRBJ2-2; TCRdb returns TRBD1, unconfirmable since there is no DNA. The CDR3 has 16 residues. Looked up from germline, CDR1 is MDHEN and CDR2 is SYDVKM. CDR3 sequence reads: CASSSRRAVDTGELFF. Full variable domain (missing parts from reference TRBV28 and TRBJ2-2): DVKVTQSSRYLVKRTGEKVFLECVQDMDHENMFWYRQDPGLGLRLIYFSYDVKMKEKGDIPEGYSVSREKKERFSLILESASTNQTSMYLCASSSRRAVDTGELFFGEGSRLTVL.

This clonotype is called large based on its frequency. This chain joins TRBV28 and TRBJ1-1. CDR3 length: 13 amino acids. CDR1 and CDR2 from the germline V gene are MDHEN and SYDVKM. CDR3 in amino acids: CASSLLKETEAFF.

By frequency, this clonotype registers medium-sized. The CDR3 here is CASSLLGAGSYEQYF. The gene calls are TRBV28 and TRBJ2-7; the TRBD1 assignment by TCRdb is unverifiable without DNA. CDR1 is MDHEN and CDR2 is SYDVKM in the germline V gene. This CDR3 comprises 15 residues.

The rearrangement uses TRBV20-1 and TRBJ2-7; TCRdb reports TRBD2, a call that lacks DNA to check it against. The CDR3 loop spans 13 amino acids. CDR1 is DFQATT, CDR2 SNEGSKA, per germline (reference sequence). CDR3 loop: CSAGAGASYEQYF.

This chain uses TRBV5-5 with TRBJ2-7; lacking DNA, the TRBD2 call made by TCRdb goes unchecked. Germline V gene data show CDR1 as SGHKS and CDR2 as YYEKEE (reference sequence). CDR3 length: 18 residues. The CDR3 loop reads CASSLSASGGPRAYEQYF. Full variable domain (remainder filled in from reference TRBV5-5 and TRBJ2-7): DAGVTQSPTHLIKTRGQQVTLRCSPISGHKSVSWYQQVLGQGPQFIFQYYEKEERGRGNFPDRFSARQFPNYSSELNVNALLLGDSALYLCASSLSASGGPRAYEQYFGPGTRLTVT.